This T cell receptor beta chain is from a study of shared clonotypes between healthy human individuals. Data came from immunoSEQ multiplex PCR; TCRdb stores just in-frame clones and leaves some out. The sample consists of 550,000 to 650,000 clones, roughly 96% of them appearing once. CD45RO negativity and positive selection for CCR7 defined naive CD8 cells, a population that excluded terminally differentiated effector memory CD45RA+ cells. The CDR3 has 14 residues. V lost 0 bases and J 8 bases, leaving 10 bases between the germline ends. Per the germline V gene, CDR1 is ENHRY and CDR2 is SYGVKD. This receptor was obtained from a woman in her twenties or thirties in good health. Material for sequencing was naive CD8+ T cells sorted from blood. V usage is TRBV10-3 and J usage is TRBJ1-4; a possible D gene is TRBD1 (6 bases). The CDR3 region has the DNA TGTGCCATCAGTGAGTCGATAGGGACAGAAAAACTGTTTTTT. Protein: CAISESIGTEKLFF.